The T cell receptor (beta chain) described here comes from a study of T-cell reconstitution after alpha-beta-depleted transplantation in children. Regarding the study as a whole: Fresh T-cell production supplied most of the T-cell counts and diversity seen one year after transplant. The origin of high day-60 TCRbeta diversity in some patients lay in surviving recipient T cells and thymic progenitors. Expanded graft clones numbering several hundred reportedly gave rise to alpha-beta T cells about two months after transplant.

Germline assignment: CDR1 SGHRS and CDR2 YFSETQ. CDR3 length: 15 residues. Trimming shortened V by 1 base and J by 2 bases, and 11 bases separated the two germline ends. Preparation of the TCRbeta library involved a method that used unique molecular identifiers. TCRdb passed the PCR reads through MiXCR, listing each CDR3 protein once. The sample contains about 250,000 distinct CDR3 sequences, roughly a quarter of which appear only once. With respect to this clonotype: No antigen is known for it.

The receptor was derived from a female patient aged 2 to 10 who had a stem cell transplant for congenital amegakaryocytic thrombocytopenia, so the T cells may come from the graft donor. V and J are TRBV5-1 and TRBJ2-3; tentatively, D is TRBD2 (7 bases). Sample: PBMCs, mostly from graft donor cells, taken 360 days after TCRalphabeta/CD19-depleted stem cell transplant. CDR3 sequence (DNA): TGCGCCAGCAGCTTGTCTCGGGGGGCCACAGATACGCAGTATTTT. Amino acid sequence: CASSLSRGATDTQYF.